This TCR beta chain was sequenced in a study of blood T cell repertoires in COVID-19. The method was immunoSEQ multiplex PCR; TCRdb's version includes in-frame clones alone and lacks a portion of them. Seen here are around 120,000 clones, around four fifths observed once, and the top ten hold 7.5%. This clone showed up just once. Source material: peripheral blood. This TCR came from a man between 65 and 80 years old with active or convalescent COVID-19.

CDR3 in amino acids: CASSPMTGGTGRTEAFF. The CDR3 coding sequence is TGTGCCAGCAGCCCCATGACAGGGGGCACAGGAAGAACTGAAGCTTTCTTT. The genes are TRBV5-4 and TRBJ1-1; 10 bases line up with TRBD1. The CDR3 is 17 amino acids. From germline, CDR1 is SGHNT and CDR2 YYREEE (reference sequence). The junction had 14 bases not matched to a gene; V was cut back by 4 bases and J by 5 bases.